Presented here are 21 T cell receptor beta chains from one specimen sequenced in a study of spatial heterogeneity in lung cancer. As to time point: blood at routine non-recurrence follow-up after resection. Using its own MiXCR run on the 5' RACE reads, TCRdb lists one record per CDR3 protein. The sample contains about 87,000 distinct CDR3 sequences, roughly 19% of which appear only once. Specimen: PBMCs, collected at follow-up. The receptors originated from a male donor with early-stage non-small cell lung cancer.

The rearrangement joins TRBV12-3 or TRBV12-4 to TRBJ1-4; possibly TRBD1 for D (5 bases). Trimming took off 4 bases at V and 10 bases at J, with 7 bases between the two ends. This CDR3 has 11 residues. The CDR3 reads CASSSQGKLFF. The CDR3 nucleotides are TGTGCCAGCAGTTCCCAGGGAAAACTGTTTTTT.

By share, this clonotype ranks as medium-sized. The CDR3 loop reads CASSRSPGEDTQYF. The CDR3 nucleotides read TGCGCCAGCAGCCGTAGCCCCGGAGAGGATACGCAGTATTTT. This chain links TRBV4-1 with TRBJ2-3; the D is unclear. The V and J ends lost 4 bases and 6 bases respectively, with 14 bases between them. This CDR3 region has 14 residues. Germline loops: CDR1 MGHRA, CDR2 YSYEKL.

Here the CDR3 reads CAGSPGTAYEQYF. CDR3 in DNA: TGTGCCGGCTCCCCCGGGACGGCCTACGAGCAGTACTTC. The chain joins TRBV30 to TRBJ2-7, with D perhaps being TRBD1 or TRBD2 (5 bases each). This CDR3 is built from 13 residues. V was shortened by 8 bases and J by 2 bases, with 16 bases between the two germline ends. CDR1 and CDR2 from the germline V gene are GTSNPN and SVGIG (reference sequence). The full variable domain, in which reference TRBV30 and TRBJ2-7 provide the parts outside the CDR3, is SQTIHQWPATLVQPVGSPLSLECTVEGTSNPNLYWYRQAAGRGLQLLFYSVGIGQISSEVPQNLSASRPQDRQFILSSKKLLLSDSGFYLCAGSPGTAYEQYFGPGTRLTVT.

The genes are TRBV6-2 or TRBV6-3 and TRBJ2-7; the match to TRBD1 covers 7 bases. This CDR3 is built from 16 residues. Germline-derived CDR1 and CDR2 are MNHEY and SVGEGT. With V trimmed by 5 bases and J by 0 bases, 10 bases remained unmatched. The DNA for the CDR3 is TGTGCCAGCAGTCCCGTTACAGGGGTGAGCTCCTACGAGCAGTACGTC. It yields the protein CASSPVTGVSSYEQYV.

The V call is TRBV20-1, the J call TRBJ2-1, with D unclear. Trimming removed 2 bases at V and 2 bases at J, with 7 bases between. The CDR3 is 13 residues long. Germline assignment: CDR1 DFQATT and CDR2 SNEGSKA (reference sequence). Here the CDR3 reads CSARTGPYNEQFF. The CDR3 coding sequence is TGCAGTGCTAGAACCGGGCCCTACAATGAGCAGTTCTTC.

The chain links TRBV11-2 to TRBJ1-2; no clear D gene. V lost 4 bases and J lost 4, with 10 bases in between. The CDR3 totals 13 residues. Germline CDR1 is SGHAT and CDR2 is FQNNGV. CDR3 amino acids: CASSSSSGYGYTF. The CDR3 nucleotides are TGTGCCAGCAGCTCCTCCTCTGGCTATGGCTACACCTTC. Combining the CDR3 with reference TRBV11-2 and TRBJ1-2 gives the whole variable domain EAGVAQSPRYKIIEKRQSVAFWCNPISGHATLYWYQQILGQGPKLLIQFQNNGVVDDSQLPKDRFSAERLKGVDSTLKIQPAKLEDSAVYLCASSSSSGYGYTFGSGTRLTVV.

The CDR3: CASSPDRGSSYEQYV. CDR3 bases: TGTGCCAGCAGTCCGGACAGGGGAAGTTCCTACGAGCAGTACGTC. This chain links TRBV6-6 with TRBJ2-7; TRBD1 matches at 9 bases. The CDR3 totals 15 residues. Per the germline V gene, CDR1 is MNHNY and CDR2 is SVGAGI (reference sequence). Trimming took 5 bases from V and 1 from J; bases not matched to a gene: 6.

CDR3 DNA sequence: TGCAGCGTGGGACTAGCGGGGCTTAAAGATACGCAGTATTTT. This gives the protein CSVGLAGLKDTQYF. This chain connects TRBV29-1 to TRBJ2-3; 13 bases agree with TRBD2. Germline CDR1 and CDR2: SQVTM and ANQGSEA. Unmatched junction bases numbered 5, after V lost 6 bases and J lost 5 bases. This CDR3 has 14 amino acids.

The table lists this clonotype with many counts. The chain has TRBV7-6 and TRBJ2-5; D remains unclear. The CDR3 length is 13 residues. V lost 5 bases and J lost 1, with 8 bases in between. Per germline, CDR1 SGHVS and CDR2 FNYEAQ. The CDR3 region is CASSPSPQETQYF. CDR3 DNA sequence: TGTGCCAGCAGCCCCAGCCCCCAAGAGACCCAGTACTTC.

The chain is built from TRBV6-1 and TRBJ2-5; tentative D call: TRBD2 (5 bases). This CDR3 has 13 residues. Germline V gives CDR1 MNHNS, CDR2 SASEGT. Trimming cost V 4 bases and J 3 bases, with 9 bases left between them. The CDR3: CASSGTTKETQYF. The CDR3 nucleotides read TGTGCCAGCAGTGGAACGACTAAAGAGACCCAGTACTTC.

This clonotype was seen only a few times. The chain joins TRBV20-1 to TRBJ2-2; 10 positions match TRBD2. The CDR3 is made up of 18 amino acids. From germline, CDR1 is DFQATT and CDR2 SNEGSKA (reference sequence). The V gene end was trimmed by 0 bases and the J gene end by 2 bases; junction bases not matched to a gene: 9. CDR3 protein: CSAREHPAGGLNTGELFF. The CDR3 region has the DNA TGCAGTGCTAGAGAACACCCAGCGGGAGGGTTAAACACCGGGGAGCTGTTTTTT.

This rearrangement joins TRBV12-3 or TRBV12-4 to TRBJ1-1; D unclear. V lost 7 bases and J lost 3, with 15 bases in between. The CDR3 has 14 residues. In DNA, the CDR3 is TGTGCCAGCACCTCGTGGGGTGTAGACACTGAAGCTTTCTTT. Protein sequence: CASTSWGVDTEAFF.

This chain links TRBV5-1 with TRBJ1-2; unclear D gene. V lost 4 bases and J 6 bases, leaving 22 bases between the germline ends. Germline V gene lookup returns CDR1 SGHRS and CDR2 YFSETQ. The CDR3 covers 16 residues. CDR3 nucleotide sequence: TGCGCCAGCAGCGTCGGCAGCCTCGGGGAACTCCATGGCTACACCTTC. Translating it yields CASSVGSLGELHGYTF.

V usage is TRBV6-5 and J usage is TRBJ2-5, with 10 bases that match TRBD2. V was clipped by 0 bases and J by 5 bases; unmatched bases: 9. Germline V gene sequence: CDR1 MNHEY, CDR2 SVGAGI. The CDR3 sequence is 17 residues long. The CDR3 loop is CASSYSQRGGSSETQYF. The CDR3 nucleotides are TGTGCCAGCAGTTACTCCCAGCGGGGGGGCTCTAGCGAGACCCAGTACTTC.

The chain couples TRBV11-2 to TRBJ2-5, with a tentative D call TRBD1 (6 bases). Germline assignment: CDR1 SGHAT and CDR2 FQNNGV. CDR3 length: 16 amino acids. The ends were cut back, 0 bases at V and 7 bases at J, with 18 bases in the middle. CDR3 in DNA: TGTGCCAGCAGCTTAGACAGAACAGGGTCTTCATTGACCCAGTACTTC. Translated, it gives CASSLDRTGSSLTQYF.

This clonotype appeared a few times. This sequence joins TRBV29-1 and TRBJ1-5; D remains ambiguous. V lost 6 bases and J 0 bases, leaving 12 bases between the germline ends. The V gene's germline CDR1 is SQVTM and CDR2 ANQGSEA. The CDR3 covers 14 residues. Written as DNA, the CDR3 is TGCAGCGTGGCGGTAGAAAATAGCAATCAGCCCCAGCATTTT. As protein: CSVAVENSNQPQHF.

The gene calls are TRBV20-1 and TRBJ1-5; tentative D call: TRBD1 (5 bases). There are 13 residues in the CDR3. The germline V gene has CDR1 DFQATT and CDR2 SNEGSKA (reference sequence). V was cut by 6 bases and J by 6 bases, with 15 bases left in between. In DNA form, the CDR3 reads TGCAGTGCAGGTCGCAGGGTGGGTCAGCCCCAGCATTTT. Translation: CSAGRRVGQPQHF.

The chain joins TRBV18 to TRBJ1-1; TRBD1 might be the D (6 bases). The CDR3 spans 15 residues. V lost 6 bases and J lost 4, with 18 bases in between. Looked up from germline, CDR1 is KGHSH and CDR2 is LQKENI. CDR3 sequence reads: CASSFGLRGGTEAFF. CDR3 DNA: TGTGCCAGCTCCTTCGGACTCAGGGGAGGCACTGAAGCTTTCTTT.

The rearrangement links TRBV3-1 to TRBJ2-7; D could derive from TRBD1 or TRBD2 (5 bases each). The V gene lost 1 base and the J gene lost 3 bases, with 13 bases spanning the gap. CDR1 LGHDT and CDR2 YNNKEL come from the germline V gene (reference sequence). The CDR3 has 15 residues. CDR3 residues: CASSQGDGAFYEQYV. For the CDR3, the DNA is TGTGCCAGCAGCCAAGGGGACGGTGCTTTCTACGAGCAGTACGTC.

This clonotype was counted only a few times. This chain links TRBV7-2 with TRBJ2-7; no clear D. Trimming removed 4 bases at V and 7 bases at J, with 14 bases between. Germline V lookup: CDR1 SGHTA, CDR2 FQGNSA. The CDR3 is made up of 13 amino acids. Written as DNA, the CDR3 is TGTGCCAGCAGCTCCAGGTACGGTGGGGAGCAGTACGTC. Protein product: CASSSRYGGEQYV.

The table lists this clonotype with many counts. The chain recombines TRBV12-3 or TRBV12-4 with TRBJ2-5; D gene unclear. The CDR3 totals 11 residues. The V end lost 2 bases, the J end lost 3 bases, and 1 base lay between the germline ends. The CDR3 DNA reads as TGTGCCAGCAGTTTAAAAGAGACCCAGTACTTC. Translating gives CASSLKETQYF.